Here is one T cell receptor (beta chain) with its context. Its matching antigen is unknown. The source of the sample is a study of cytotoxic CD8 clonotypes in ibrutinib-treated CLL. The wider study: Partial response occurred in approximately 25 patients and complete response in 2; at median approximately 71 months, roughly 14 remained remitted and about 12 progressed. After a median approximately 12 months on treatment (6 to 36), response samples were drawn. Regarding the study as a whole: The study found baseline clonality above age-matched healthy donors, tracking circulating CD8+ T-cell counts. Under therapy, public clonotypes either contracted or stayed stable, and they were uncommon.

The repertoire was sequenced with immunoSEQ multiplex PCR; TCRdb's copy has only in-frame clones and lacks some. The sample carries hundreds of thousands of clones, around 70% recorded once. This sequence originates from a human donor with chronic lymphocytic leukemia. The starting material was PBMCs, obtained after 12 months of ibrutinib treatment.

The CDR3 DNA reads TGCGCCAGCAGCTTGGCCGGGACAGGGAGTGACTATGGCTACACCTTC. It codes for CASSLAGTGSDYGYTF. The chain has TRBV5-1 and TRBJ1-2; 9 bases fit TRBD1. The CDR3 covers 16 residues. Trimming took 0 bases from V and 3 from J; bases not matched to a gene: 6. The germline gives CDR1 SGHRS, CDR2 YFSETQ.